These 31 T cell receptor beta chains were all obtained from the same sample, sequenced in a study of blood T cell repertoires in COVID-19. Here immunoSEQ multiplex PCR was the method, and the copy in TCRdb shows in-frame clones only, minus some. The sample holds over 45,000 clones, about nine tenths seen once. Sequencing was performed on peripheral blood. These receptors were collected from a man aged 60-69 years with active COVID-19.

This clone was seen a few times. The chain links TRBV6-4 to TRBJ2-1; 14 bases fit TRBD2. Germline CDR1 reads MRHNA; CDR2 reads SNTAGT. This CDR3 contains 16 residues. V shed 0 bases and J 8 bases; nucleotides not matched to a gene: 3. In DNA form, the CDR3 reads TGTGCCAGCAGTGACTCGGGGACTAGCGGGAGCGATGAGCAGTTCTTC. It specifies CASSDSGTSGSDEQFF.

This clone was observed once. V gene TRBV24-1 combines with J gene TRBJ2-1; 8 positions agree with TRBD2. J lost 9 bases, V lost 3 bases, and 9 bases had no gene match. Per germline, CDR1 KGHDR and CDR2 SFDVKD. The CDR3 spans 15 residues. The CDR3 loop is CATSDPGLGAGEQFF. The CDR3, as DNA: TGTGCCACCAGTGATCCGGGACTAGGGGCCGGTGAGCAGTTCTTC.

The V gene is TRBV7-6, the J gene TRBJ2-7; 11 nucleotides match TRBD2. CDR1 is SGHVS, CDR2 FNYEAQ, per germline. CDR3 size: 15 residues. V shed 6 bases and J 1 base; nucleotides not matched to a gene: 5. CDR3 protein: CASSYGTSGSYEQYF. CDR3 sequence (DNA): TGTGCCAGCAGTTACGGGACTAGCGGATCCTACGAGCAGTACTTC.

V and J are TRBV19 and TRBJ2-2; D gene ambiguous. The V end was cut by 4 bases, the J end by 5 bases, with 11 bases between. CDR3 length: 14 residues. In germline, CDR1 is LNHDA, CDR2 SQIVND (reference sequence). The CDR3 reads CASSTPPRTGELFF. In DNA, the CDR3 is TGTGCCAGTAGTACCCCCCCCCGGACCGGGGAGCTGTTTTTT.

The V call is TRBV3-1 (or the pseudogene TRBV3-2), the J call TRBJ2-5; TRBD1 agrees at 8 bases. The germline CDR1 and CDR2 sequences are LGHDT and YNNKEL (reference sequence). The CDR3 is 15 residues long. V dropped 2 bases and J dropped 1; count of bases not matched to a gene: 3. The DNA of the CDR3 is TGTGCCAGCAGCCAATCGACAGGGGTCCAAGAGACCCAGTACTTC. It specifies CASSQSTGVQETQYF.

This chain links TRBV5-4 with TRBJ1-6, with 7 bases lining up with TRBD1. CDR3 length equals 14 residues. V lost 1 base, J lost 9 bases, and 4 bases stayed unmatched. The germline gives CDR1 SGHNT, CDR2 YYREEE (reference sequence). The CDR3 is CASSLTGDTSPLHF. CDR3 nucleotide sequence: TGTGCCAGCAGCTTGACAGGGGATACTTCACCCCTCCACTTT.

This clone was seen a handful of times. V usage is TRBV18 and J usage is TRBJ1-5, with 9 bases lining up with TRBD1. The CDR3 is made up of 16 amino acids. V lost 6 bases and J lost 6; bases outside the gene matches: 12. Germline CDR1 KGHSH, CDR2 LQKENI. The CDR3 region is CASSRESTGGVQPQHF. The CDR3 nucleotides are TGTGCCAGCTCCCGGGAGTCGACAGGGGGTGTTCAGCCCCAGCATTTT.

The chain is built from TRBV2 and TRBJ2-3; 11 bases match TRBD2. Germline V gene data show CDR1 as SNHLY and CDR2 as FYNNEI. Germline trimming cut 6 bases from V and 4 bases from J; bases unmatched to any gene: 6. There are 15 residues in the CDR3. CDR3 loop: CASRLLAGVADTQYF. The CDR3 coding sequence is TGTGCCAGCAGGCTACTAGCGGGAGTGGCAGATACGCAGTATTTT.

The V gene is TRBV10-2, the J gene TRBJ2-7; 7 bases are shared with TRBD1. The CDR3 is 14 amino acids. The trim removed 5 bases at V and 2 bases at J, leaving 6 bases unmatched. CDR1 is WSHSY and CDR2 is SAAADI in the germline V gene. The CDR3 loop reads CASSTGTEPYEQYF. For the CDR3, the DNA is TGCGCCAGCAGTACCGGGACAGAGCCCTACGAGCAGTACTTC.

The chain carries TRBV29-1 and TRBJ1-2, with 8 nucleotides matching TRBD1. CDR1 and CDR2 (germline): SQVTM, ANQGSEA. The CDR3 is 14 residues long. With V trimmed by 2 bases and J by 5 bases, 7 bases remained unmatched. Here the CDR3 reads CSVELGQGAYGYTF. The CDR3 DNA reads as TGCAGCGTTGAATTGGGGCAGGGGGCGTATGGCTACACCTTC.

The rearrangement joins TRBV7-8 to TRBJ1-1; perhaps TRBD1 as D (6 bases). CDR3 length: 15 amino acids. CDR1 SGHVS and CDR2 FQNEAQ come from the germline V gene. The ends were cut back, 1 base at V and 1 base at J, with 10 bases in the middle. This chain's CDR3 is CASSLVGGANTEAFF. In DNA form, the CDR3 reads TGTGCCAGCAGCTTAGTGGGGGGGGCGAACACTGAAGCTTTCTTT.

The chain carries TRBV2 and TRBJ2-3, with 8 bases that match TRBD2. The V gene end was trimmed by 6 bases and the J gene end by 1 base; junction bases not matched to a gene: 6. Germline V CDR1 and CDR2: SNHLY, FYNNEI. The CDR3 is made up of 15 amino acids. The CDR3 sequence is CASSGSGGGTDTQYF. Written as DNA, the CDR3 is TGTGCCAGCAGCGGAAGCGGGGGAGGCACAGATACGCAGTATTTT. The full variable domain, rest sourced from reference TRBV2 and TRBJ2-3, is EPEVTQTPSHQVTQMGQEVILRCVPISNHLYFYWYRQILGQKVEFLVSFYNNEISEKSEIFDDQFSVERPDGSNFTLKIRSTKLEDSAMYFCASSGSGGGTDTQYFGPGTRLTVL.

This clone was counted only a few times. This chain links TRBV27 with TRBJ2-3; 7 positions agree with TRBD2. There are 13 residues in the CDR3. The germline V gene encodes CDR1 MNHEY and CDR2 SMNVEV (reference sequence). J lost 5 bases, V lost 3 bases, and 2 bases had no gene match. CDR3 loop: CASSFGLGDTQYF. The DNA for the CDR3 is TGTGCCAGCAGTTTCGGACTAGGAGATACGCAGTATTTT.

The chain uses TRBV6-2 or TRBV6-3 and TRBJ2-1; D is unresolved. Trimming took 5 bases from V and 8 from J, leaving 10 bases between them. This CDR3 has 12 residues. From germline, CDR1 is MNHEY and CDR2 SVGEGT. CDR3 loop: CASSPRRDEQFF. The CDR3 DNA reads as TGTGCCAGCAGTCCGAGACGGGATGAGCAGTTCTTC.

The chain recombines TRBV29-1 with TRBJ2-7; D remains ambiguous. The ends were cut back, 4 bases at V and 5 bases at J, with 12 bases in the middle. The CDR3 is made up of 12 amino acids. The germline gives CDR1 SQVTM, CDR2 ANQGSEA. The CDR3 DNA reads TGCAGCGTTGGTAGGTATCTAGACGAGCAGTACTTC. Amino acid sequence: CSVGRYLDEQYF.

The chain couples TRBV3-1 (or the pseudogene TRBV3-2) to TRBJ1-5; 9 nucleotides line up with TRBD1. The CDR3 contains 12 residues. V gave up 8 bases and J gave up 7 bases; unmatched junction bases: 3. CDR1 is LGHDT, CDR2 YNNKEL, per germline (reference sequence). The CDR3 here is CASGDRAQPQHF. The CDR3 bases are TGTGCCAGCGGGGACAGGGCGCAGCCCCAGCATTTT.

The rearrangement links TRBV5-1 to TRBJ1-2; D perhaps matches TRBD1 (6 bases). This CDR3 is built from 15 residues. The germline V gene has CDR1 SGHRS and CDR2 YFSETQ. V lost 4 bases, J lost 3 bases, and 16 bases lay in between. This chain's CDR3 is CASSRGGVGDYGYTF. The CDR3 coding sequence is TGCGCCAGCAGCCGAGGGGGGGTCGGCGACTATGGCTACACCTTC. Using reference TRBV5-1 and TRBJ1-2 for the parts outside the CDR3, the full variable domain is KAGVTQTPRYLIKTRGQQVTLSCSPISGHRSVSWYQQTPGQGLQFLFEYFSETQRNKGNFPGRFSGRQFSNSRSEMNVSTLELGDSALYLCASSRGGVGDYGYTFGSGTRLTVV.

J is TRBJ1-5 and V is TRBV20-1; TRBD1 matches 7 bases. V lost 3 bases, J lost 5 bases, and 10 bases stayed unmatched. CDR3 length: 15 amino acids. CDR1 DFQATT and CDR2 SNEGSKA come from the germline V gene (reference sequence). The CDR3 sequence: CSASPGQVYHQPQHF. Written as DNA, the CDR3 is TGCAGTGCTAGTCCCGGACAGGTCTACCATCAGCCCCAGCATTTT.

The rearrangement uses TRBV5-1 and TRBJ1-6; 9 nucleotides line up with TRBD1. The CDR3 covers 15 residues. J was trimmed by 11 bases and V by 4 bases; bases with no gene match: 10. Germline CDR1 SGHRS, CDR2 YFSETQ. CDR3 nucleotide sequence: TGCGCCAGCAGCCCTGGTGGGACAGGGTTTACACCCCTCCACTTT. Protein sequence: CASSPGGTGFTPLHF.

The chain links TRBV5-1 to TRBJ1-6, with TRBD1 matching over 7 bases. V trimming: 3 bases; J trimming: 3 bases; junction bases outside the gene matches: 3. The CDR3 consists of 15 residues. The germline gives CDR1 SGHRS, CDR2 YFSETQ. The DNA of the CDR3 is TGCGCCAGCAGCTGGACAGGCAACTATAATTCACCCCTCCACTTT. Amino acids: CASSWTGNYNSPLHF.

CDR3 in DNA: TGTGCCAGCAGCCAAGGTCTCAGTCCGAACACTGAAGCTTTCTTT. Translation: CASSQGLSPNTEAFF. The chain joins TRBV3-1 (or the pseudogene TRBV3-2) to TRBJ1-1; unclear D gene. Trimming removed 1 base at V and 1 base at J, with 10 bases between. CDR3 length: 15 amino acids. CDR1 and CDR2 (germline): LGHDT, YNNKEL (reference sequence).

V and J are TRBV4-1 and TRBJ2-7; 11 bases fit TRBD2. Germline CDR1 reads MGHRA; CDR2 reads YSYEKL. V gave up 4 bases and J gave up 4 bases; unmatched junction bases: 6. This CDR3 is 15 amino acids long. The CDR3: CASSLTSGIIYEQYF. The CDR3 coding sequence is TGCGCCAGCAGCCTGACTAGCGGGATCATTTACGAGCAGTACTTC.

The V and J genes are TRBV11-2 and TRBJ1-1; D gene uncertain. This CDR3 is built from 11 residues. V dropped 8 bases and J dropped 6 bases, with 10 bases sitting between them. The germline CDR1 and CDR2 sequences are SGHAT and FQNNGV. CDR3 sequence reads: CASGLGAEAFF. The CDR3 region has the DNA TGTGCCAGCGGACTTGGGGCTGAAGCTTTCTTT.

V is TRBV11-2 and J is TRBJ1-1; 7 bases agree with TRBD1. Germline values: CDR1 SGHAT, CDR2 FQNNGV. The V gene end was trimmed by 2 bases and the J gene end by 4 bases; junction bases not matched to a gene: 4. The CDR3 is 14 residues long. CDR3 in DNA: TGTGCCAGCAGCTTACATGACAGGGTCACTGAAGCTTTCTTT. Translation gives CASSLHDRVTEAFF.

V is TRBV7-3 and J is TRBJ2-3; the D gene is possibly TRBD1 (5 bases). The CDR3 contains 16 residues. Trimming took off 6 bases at V and 0 bases at J, with 16 bases between the two ends. CDR1 is SGHTA, CDR2 FQGTGA, per germline. In nucleotides, the CDR3 is TGTGCCAGCAGGCCAGGGCCCGGCCTAAGCACAGATACGCAGTATTTT. Amino acids: CASRPGPGLSTDTQYF.

The chain's CDR3 is CASRTGQGPEAFF. In DNA, the CDR3 is TGTGCCAGCAGGACGGGACAGGGGCCTGAAGCTTTCTTT. This chain joins TRBV2 and TRBJ1-1; 10 bases are shared with TRBD1. V lost 6 bases, J lost 6 bases, and 4 bases stayed unmatched. The CDR3 consists of 13 residues. Per the germline V gene, CDR1 is SNHLY and CDR2 is FYNNEI.

This clone was seen only once. The CDR3 spells CATSVQFRDSLYEQYF. The CDR3 region has the DNA TGTGCCACCAGTGTCCAATTCCGGGACAGTCTCTACGAGCAGTACTTC. J is TRBJ2-7 and V is TRBV24-1; TRBD1 agrees at 7 bases. The V gene end was trimmed by 5 bases and the J gene end by 3 bases; junction bases not matched to a gene: 12. Looked up from germline, CDR1 is KGHDR and CDR2 is SFDVKD. CDR3 length: 16 amino acids.

A few counts support this clone. This sequence joins TRBV6-5 and TRBJ2-2; 12 bases fit TRBD2. From germline, CDR1 is MNHEY and CDR2 SVGAGI. The CDR3 contains 15 residues. The J segment lost 6 bases and the V segment lost 7 bases, leaving 6 bases of the junction unmatched. CDR3 nucleotide sequence: TGTGCCAGCAACAGACTAGCGGGAGACTCCGGGGAGCTGTTTTTT. It translates to CASNRLAGDSGELFF.

This clone was observed a single time. A junction end diverges from the germline sequence, so it may reflect a read error. This rearrangement joins TRBV5-6 to TRBJ2-1; 9 bases line up with TRBD2. CDR1 is SGHDT, CDR2 YYEEEE, per germline. The CDR3 loop spans 16 amino acids. CDR3 amino acids: CASSLDGLAYYDEQFF. CDR3 in DNA: TGTGCCAGCAGCTTGGACGGACTAGCGTACTACGATGAGCAGTTCTTC.

The chain recombines TRBV6-5 with TRBJ1-5; possibly TRBD1 for D (5 bases). This CDR3 contains 14 residues. From germline, CDR1 is MNHEY and CDR2 SVGAGI. V was cut by 7 bases and J by 7 bases, with 17 bases left in between. CDR3 in DNA: TGTGCCAGCAAATTTAGGGGAGGGTTCCAGCCCCAGCATTTT. Residues: CASKFRGGFQPQHF.

The chain uses TRBV7-9 and TRBJ2-5; D possibly corresponds to TRBD2 (6 bases). This CDR3 has 16 residues. The V and J ends lost 4 bases and 5 bases respectively, with 20 bases between them. Germline V gene lookup returns CDR1 SEHNR and CDR2 FQNEAQ (reference sequence). The CDR3 bases are TGTGCCAGCAGCTCGTCGGGGACTCAGTCGGGGGAGACCCAGTACTTC. The encoded protein is CASSSSGTQSGETQYF.